The following is a T cell receptor beta chain sequence with its context. Its specificity is unknown. The data are from a study of cytomegalovirus exposure and HLA in healthy donors. Whole-study results and caveats: The records held CMV serostatus as the only immune exposure information.

Trimming cost V 6 bases and J 5 bases, with 16 bases left between them. Germline V gene sequence: CDR1 LNHDA, CDR2 SQIVND (reference sequence). The CDR3 has 14 amino acids. The PCR used 60 Vbeta and 13 Jbeta primers. Sequencing used immunoSEQ multiplex PCR; TCRdb keeps in-frame clones, though not all of them. Here the sample spans about 160,000 clones, roughly 77% being singletons. This receptor was taken from a young woman in good health and CMV-seronegative. This chain uses TRBV19 with TRBJ1-1; possible D gene TRBD1, 6 bases. Sequenced: PBMCs. CDR3 sequence: CASSTQGSKTEAFF. In nucleotides, the CDR3 is TGTGCCAGTAGCACACAGGGTTCGAAGACTGAAGCTTTCTTT.